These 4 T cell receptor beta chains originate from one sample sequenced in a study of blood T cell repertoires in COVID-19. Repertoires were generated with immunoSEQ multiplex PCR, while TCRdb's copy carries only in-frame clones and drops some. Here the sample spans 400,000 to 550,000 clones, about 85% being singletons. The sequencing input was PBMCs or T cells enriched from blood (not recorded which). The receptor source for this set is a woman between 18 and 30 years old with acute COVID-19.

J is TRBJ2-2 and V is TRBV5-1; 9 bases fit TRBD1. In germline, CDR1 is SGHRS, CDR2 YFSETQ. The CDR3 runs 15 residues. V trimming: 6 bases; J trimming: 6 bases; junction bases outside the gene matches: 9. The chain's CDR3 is CASTSPTGGPGELFF. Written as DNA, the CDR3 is TGCGCCAGCACCTCCCCGACAGGGGGGCCCGGGGAGCTGTTTTTT.

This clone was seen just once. CDR3 sequence reads: CASSLSPDSSYEQYF. CDR3 in DNA: TGTGCCAGCAGCTTGAGCCCTGACAGCTCCTACGAGCAGTACTTC. The V gene is TRBV5-6, the J gene TRBJ2-7; D is perhaps TRBD1 (5 bases). CDR1 is SGHDT and CDR2 is YYEEEE in the germline V gene. V was clipped by 1 base and J by 0 bases, with 11 bases between them. The CDR3 sequence is 15 residues long.

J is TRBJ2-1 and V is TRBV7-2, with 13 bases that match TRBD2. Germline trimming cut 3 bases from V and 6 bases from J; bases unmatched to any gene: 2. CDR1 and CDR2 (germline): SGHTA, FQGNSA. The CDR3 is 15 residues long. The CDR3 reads CASSFGTSGTNEQFF. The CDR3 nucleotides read TGTGCCAGCAGCTTCGGGACTAGCGGGACCAATGAGCAGTTCTTC.

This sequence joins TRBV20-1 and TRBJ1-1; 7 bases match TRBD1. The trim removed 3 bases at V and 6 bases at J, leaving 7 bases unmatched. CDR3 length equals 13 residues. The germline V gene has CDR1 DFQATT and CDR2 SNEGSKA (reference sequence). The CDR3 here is CSASITGEAEAFF. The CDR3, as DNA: TGCAGTGCTAGTATAACAGGGGAGGCTGAAGCTTTCTTT.